The 13 T cell receptor beta chains given below trace back to one sample, sequenced in a study of cytomegalovirus exposure and HLA in healthy donors. PCR was performed using 60 Vbeta and 13 Jbeta primers. Method: immunoSEQ multiplex PCR; TCRdb's copy keeps in-frame clones and lacks some. Among around 180,000 clones listed, approximately 80% were seen once. The sequenced material came from PBMCs. The receptors here all came from a male donor in good health and CMV-seronegative.

This clone is a singleton in its sample. A junction end diverges from the germline sequence, so it may reflect a read error. This CDR3 reads CASSPSPGLGVEQFF. CDR3 in DNA: TGTGCTAGCAGCCCCTCCCCGGGACTAGGGGTGGAGCAGTTCTTC. The gene calls are TRBV7-7 and TRBJ2-1, with TRBD2 matching over 8 bases. Germline V gene data show CDR1 as SSHAT and CDR2 as FNYEAQ (reference sequence). The CDR3 runs 15 residues.

The rearrangement uses TRBV15 and TRBJ1-2; 8 bases match TRBD1. J lost 5 bases, V lost 7 bases, and 9 bases had no gene match. CDR1 LNHNV and CDR2 YYDKDF come from the germline V gene (reference sequence). The CDR3 consists of 14 residues. The CDR3 DNA is TGTGCCACCACGCGACAACAGGGGGGATATGGCTACACCTTC. Its translation: CATTRQQGGYGYTF.

This rearrangement joins TRBV15 to TRBJ2-5; 10 bases align to TRBD1. The J call may be wrong; the DNA end is better matched by TRBJ2-7. CDR1 and CDR2 from the germline V gene are LNHNV and YYDKDF (reference sequence). The CDR3 spans 15 residues. CDR3 sequence: CATSPGTGVSYEQYF. The DNA for the CDR3 is TGTGCCACCAGCCCCGGGACAGGGGTCTCCTACGAGCAGTACTTC.

The rearrangement links TRBV5-1 to TRBJ2-7; D possibly corresponds to TRBD1 (7 bases). The CDR3 is 13 amino acids. V was clipped by 5 bases and J by 7 bases, with 16 bases between them. In germline, CDR1 is SGHRS, CDR2 YFSETQ. The DNA of the CDR3 is TGCGCCAGCAGAAAAGACAGGGCGGGGGAGCAGTACTTC. As protein: CASRKDRAGEQYF.

V and J are TRBV19 and TRBJ1-5; possible D gene TRBD1, 6 bases. CDR3 size: 16 residues. The V gene lost 5 bases and the J gene lost 4 bases, with 18 bases spanning the gap. Germline V lookup: CDR1 LNHDA, CDR2 SQIVND (reference sequence). CDR3 sequence: CASSPPITGPNQPQHF. The CDR3 DNA follows: TGTGCCAGTAGTCCCCCCATTACAGGGCCAAATCAGCCCCAGCATTTT.

This clone was detected only a few times. The chain uses TRBV6-6 and TRBJ1-1, with TRBD1 identical over 7 bases. The CDR3 length is 13 residues. The V and J ends lost 5 bases and 13 bases, in that order; junction bases with no gene match: 13. CDR1 and CDR2 (germline): MNHNY, SVGAGI (reference sequence). CDR3 bases: TGTGCCAGCAGTGACGGACAGGACCGATTCGGTTTCTTT. This gives the protein CASSDGQDRFGFF.

J is TRBJ1-4 and V is TRBV19; D call uncertain. The CDR3 is 13 amino acids. Per germline, CDR1 LNHDA and CDR2 SQIVND (reference sequence). V was clipped by 5 bases and J by 8 bases, with 12 bases between them. CDR3 region: CASSWGGGEKLFF. In nucleotides, the CDR3 is TGTGCCAGTAGTTGGGGAGGCGGCGAAAAACTGTTTTTT. Full variable domain (outside the CDR3, taken from reference TRBV19 and TRBJ1-4): DGGITQSPKYLFRKEGQNVTLSCEQNLNHDAMYWYRQDPGQGLRLIYYSQIVNDFQKGDIAEGYSVSREKKESFPLTVTSAQKNPTAFYLCASSWGGGEKLFFGSGTQLSVL.

V usage is TRBV6-6 and J usage is TRBJ2-3; TRBD1 might be the D (5 bases). The V gene's germline CDR1 is MNHNY and CDR2 SVGAGI (reference sequence). The V end was cut by 0 bases, the J end by 2 bases, with 12 bases between. The CDR3 contains 16 residues. CDR3 DNA sequence: TGTGCCAGCAGTTACTCGGGGCTGACCGCCACAGATACGCAGTATTTT. Amino acids: CASSYSGLTATDTQYF.

This clone is judged medium-sized. V gene TRBV6-1 combines with J gene TRBJ1-1, with D hard to call. This CDR3 has 15 amino acids. Trimming took 2 bases from V and 6 from J, leaving 16 bases between them. Per germline, CDR1 MNHNS and CDR2 SASEGT. Written as DNA, the CDR3 is TGTGCCAGCAGTGAATCTGCGGGAGCCGTGTCTGAAGCTTTCTTT. Protein sequence: CASSESAGAVSEAFF.

This clone turned up a few times. The CDR3 region is CASSQTRGTEQYF. In nucleotides, the CDR3 is TGCGCCAGCAGCCAAACAAGGGGGACCGAGCAGTACTTC. The chain uses TRBV4-3 and TRBJ2-7; possible D gene TRBD1, 6 bases. The CDR3 totals 13 residues. The V gene lost 2 bases and the J gene lost 6 bases, with 11 bases spanning the gap. The germline V gene has CDR1 LGHNA and CDR2 YSLEER.

The chain employs TRBV6-1 and TRBJ2-2, with TRBD2 matching 10 bases. V was clipped by 4 bases and J by 2 bases; unmatched bases: 7. The germline CDR1 and CDR2 sequences are MNHNS and SASEGT. CDR3 length: 17 residues. The CDR3 loop is CASSGGQRGGNTGELFF. The CDR3 region has the DNA TGTGCCAGCAGTGGTGGGCAGCGGGGGGGCAACACCGGGGAGCTGTTTTTT.

The gene calls are TRBV27 and TRBJ2-2; the match to TRBD2 covers 9 bases. This CDR3 spans 19 amino acids. The trim removed 0 bases at V and 3 bases at J, leaving 11 bases unmatched. Germline lookup yields CDR1 MNHEY and CDR2 SMNVEV (reference sequence). The CDR3 DNA follows: TGTGCCAGCAGTTTATCGGCTAGCGGGGTGTACTCGGACACCGGGGAGCTGTTTTTT. This sequence encodes CASSLSASGVYSDTGELFF.

A note on this clone: The DNA is omitted, as the CDR3 cannot be located on it reliably, and the CDR3 follows TCRdb's listing. This chain links TRBV30 with TRBJ1-2; TRBD1 reflects the table's D call only, with no check against the DNA. The CDR3 comprises 13 residues, both ends counted. CDR1 is GTSNPN and CDR2 is SVGIG in the germline V gene (reference sequence). The CDR3 sequence: CAWSVAQGTTRAF.